The table lists the clone carrying this T cell receptor (beta chain) with a few counts. Its antigen remains unknown. At one end the junction does not follow the germline gene, possibly because of a read error. At least 5.5 micrograms of total RNA were extracted per sample. This sample was included in a study of blood T cells in healthy people across ages. Findings and limits, study-wide: Diversity estimates drawn from one million T cells were deemed underestimates.

The CDR3 is made up of 13 amino acids. Germline V gene data show CDR1 as GTSNPN and CDR2 as SVGIG (reference sequence). A second PCR of roughly 6 to 12 cycles used a sample-barcoded 5' primer and a J-beta primer mix. Per-sample output comprised a minimum of 2.5 million paired-end reads containing CDR3. TCRdb reprocessed the 5' RACE reads via MiXCR and lists one record per CDR3 protein. The data hold 1.4 million or so distinct CDR3 sequences, with roughly 43% observed a single time. The TCR sequence derives from a woman aged 18-30 years in good health. This chain uses TRBV30 with TRBJ1-2; TRBD1 agrees at 7 bases. Sequencing used blood. CDR3 region: CAWSRQGNNGYTF. CDR3 bases: TGTGCCTGGAGCCGACAGGGTAACAATGGCTACACCTTC.